This TCR beta chain was sequenced during a study of blood T cell repertoires in COVID-19 (TCRdb year 2020). About the full investigation: Samples covering the acute and convalescent phases of COVID-19 were provided by collaborators in the United States, Italy and Spain. The prospective study material was composed of cDNA or gDNA derived from T cells, B-cell-depleted T cells, or PBMCs. The dataset comprised deeply sampled blood TCRbeta repertoires from subjects exposed to, actively infected with, or recovered from COVID-19. Sample metadata almost always included a de-identified subject ID, COVID-19 status, age in years and sex. Where available, HLA class I and class II types were taken from metadata supplied by the sample provider and were not determined by assay-based typing. The samples were drawn from the first 160 participants of the ongoing ImmuneRACE study and from more than 1,000 subjects provided by 6 global collaborators. A freely available public database, intended as a resource for researchers studying the immune response to SARS-CoV-2, is where the repertoires were released.

Broader findings and caveats from the paper: The quantity of clinical and demographic metadata differed by source and by participant and was supplied without curation.

On this clone: There is no known antigen for this receptor. Per-nucleotide qualities are absent, and no much larger clonotype sits a single base away.

Participants in the prospective study were aged roughly 18 to 95 years, lived in more than 20 United States geographic areas, and enrolled through a virtual design. In the prospective study, cohorts were assigned on the basis of participant-reported clinical history obtained from a screening survey and a study questionnaire. Recovered participants in ImmuneRACE Cohort 3 were defined as having two consecutive negative NP/OP PCR tests, clearance from a healthcare professional, or resolution of symptoms. Mobile phlebotomists in the prospective study collected whole blood, serum and a nasopharyngeal or oropharyngeal swab from every participant. Participants in the prospective study had the option to provide additional blood draws and questionnaires over an approximately 2-month period. Prospective study blood samples were shipped either frozen or at room temperature before DNA extraction. TCRbeta CDR3 regions were amplified from genomic DNA by means of the immunoSEQ Assay, a bias-controlled multiplex PCR. The source study handled its data this way. Within the assay, amplification of reference gene primers was used to estimate how many nucleated cells each sample contained. To quantify the absolute abundance of each unique TCRbeta CDR3 rearrangement, sequence reads were collapsed and filtered. Productive Simpson clonality was computed per sample as the square root of Simpson's diversity index over productive rearrangements. TCRdb carries this immuneACCESS record with in-frame sequences only. Its versions omit some clonotypes, under half of them owing to an unresolved V gene in the studies checked, with the rest unexplained. Clone size and the V and J calls come from that table; the DNA yielded D and trimming. This sample comprises 300,000 to 350,000 clones, roughly 88% of them detected only once. The ten largest clones capture less than 6.5% of the sample.

The germline V gene supplies CDR1 WSHSY and CDR2 SAAADI. Trimming takes 7 bases from V and 1 base from J, and the germline ends sit 11 bases apart. The CDR3 covers 13 residues, taking in both the cysteine and the phenylalanine. Only the CDR3 DNA is retained, 39 bases long and in frame from the first base. The source material was PBMCs or T cells enriched from blood (not recorded which). The V and J segments used are TRBV10-2 and TRBJ2-7, with a weak D call of TRBD2 (5 bases match). The receptor was derived from a man aged 25-45 years who had recovered from COVID-19. The CDR3 here reads CASTEQRSYEQYF. The DNA sequence is given as TGCGCCAGCACCGAACAGCGGTCCTACGAGCAGTACTTC.